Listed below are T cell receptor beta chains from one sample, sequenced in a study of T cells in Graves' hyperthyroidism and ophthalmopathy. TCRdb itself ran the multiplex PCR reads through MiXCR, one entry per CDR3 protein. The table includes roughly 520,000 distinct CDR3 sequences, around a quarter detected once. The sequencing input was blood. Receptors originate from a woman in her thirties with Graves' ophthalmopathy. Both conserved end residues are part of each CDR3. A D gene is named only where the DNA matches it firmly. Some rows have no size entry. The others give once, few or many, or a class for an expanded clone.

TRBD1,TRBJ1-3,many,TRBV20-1,TGCAGTGCTCCAGCCCGGGGACAGGGGTCTGGAAACACCATATATTTT,CSAPARGQGSGNTIYF
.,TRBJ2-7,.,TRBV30,TGTGCCTGGAGGGGTCTACCAGCCTACGAGCAGTACTTC,CAWRGLPAYEQYF
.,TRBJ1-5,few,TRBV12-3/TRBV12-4,TGTGCCAGCAGTCACGGGGGAGGCAATCAGCCCCAGCATTTT,CASSHGGGNQPQHF
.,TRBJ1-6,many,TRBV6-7,TGTGCCAGCAGTTACTCGAAAACGTTAAGGACGGCTTCACCCCTCCACTTT,CASSYSKTLRTASPLHF
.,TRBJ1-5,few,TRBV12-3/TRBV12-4,TGTGCCAGCAGTCCTCAACGGCGTAGCAATCAGCCCCAGCATTTT,CASSPQRRSNQPQHF
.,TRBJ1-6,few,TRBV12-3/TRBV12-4,TGTGCCAGCAGTTTCCTGACGGTGGGAAATAATTCACCCCTCCACTTT,CASSFLTVGNNSPLHF
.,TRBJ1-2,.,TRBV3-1,TGTGCCAGCAGCCAGGGCAGCAGATCTAACTATGGCTACACCTTC,CASSQGSRSNYGYTF
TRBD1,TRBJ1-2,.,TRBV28,TGTGCCAGCAGCGGACAGGATGTTTTCTATGGCTACACCTTC,CASSGQDVFYGYTF
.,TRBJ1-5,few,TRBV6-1,TGTGCCAGCTTGGGTATAGCTATGTCCAACAATCAGCCCCAGCATTTT,CASLGIAMSNNQPQHF
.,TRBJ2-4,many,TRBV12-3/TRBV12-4,TGTGCCAGCAGTTTATTGGGAGGGGGCAGGAGCATTCAGTACTTC,CASSLLGGGRSIQYF
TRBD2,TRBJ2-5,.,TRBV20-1,TGCAGCGCATCCGTCCTAGCGGGAGAGGGGGAGACCCAGTACTTC,CSASVLAGEGETQYF
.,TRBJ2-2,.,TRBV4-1,TGCGCTACAAAATGGGGCGGGGAGCTGTTTTTT,CATKWGGELFF
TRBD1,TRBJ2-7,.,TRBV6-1,TGTGCCAGCAGTCCGAGGGGGCGGTCCTACGAGCAGTACTTC,CASSPRGRSYEQYF
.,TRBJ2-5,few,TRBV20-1,TGCAGTGCTCCCAGTCGCCCTGGGGTAGAGACCCAGTACTTC,CSAPSRPGVETQYF
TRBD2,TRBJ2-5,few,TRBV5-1,TGCGCCAGCAGCTCGGGGGGGTGGGGTGAAGAGACCCAGTACTTC,CASSSGGWGEETQYF
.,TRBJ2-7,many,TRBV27,TGTGCCAGCAGTTTATACCCCACTCGGTACGAGCAGTACTTC,CASSLYPTRYEQYF
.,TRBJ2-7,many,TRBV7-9,TGTGCCAGCAGCCCCGGCGCAGGTTCAAGCGAGCAGTACTTC,CASSPGAGSSEQYF
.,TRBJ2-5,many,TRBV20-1,TGCAGTGCCCCCCTGGTGGGTGAGACCCAGTACTTC,CSAPLVGETQYF
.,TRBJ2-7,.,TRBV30,TGTGCCTGGAGTGTACTTCAGTACGAGCAGTACTTC,CAWSVLQYEQYF
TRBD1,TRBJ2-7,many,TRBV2,TGTGCCAGCCGCAGAAGCGGGGACAGGGTTTCCGAGCAGTACTTC,CASRRSGDRVSEQYF
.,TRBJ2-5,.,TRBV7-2,TGTGCCAGCAGCTCCTACTACACCAGTGGAGAGACCCAGTACTTC,CASSSYYTSGETQYF
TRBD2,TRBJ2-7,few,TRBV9,TGTGCCAGCAGCGAAACAACTAGCGGGGAACCCTACGAGCAGTACTTC,CASSETTSGEPYEQYF
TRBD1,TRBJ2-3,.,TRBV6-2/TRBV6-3,TGTGCCAGCAGTTACACCCCGGGACAGGGGAAACTAACAGATACGCAGTATTTT,CASSYTPGQGKLTDTQYF
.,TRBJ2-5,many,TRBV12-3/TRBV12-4,TGTGCCAGCAGTATACAGCAAGAGACCCAGTACTTC,CASSIQQETQYF
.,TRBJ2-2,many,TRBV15,TGTGCCACCAGCAGAGATAGTAACAGGAACACCGGGGAGCTGTTTTTT,CATSRDSNRNTGELFF
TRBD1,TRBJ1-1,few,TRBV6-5,TGTGCCAGCAGTACTCCGGGACAGGGGGCGGACACTGAAGCTTTCTTT,CASSTPGQGADTEAFF
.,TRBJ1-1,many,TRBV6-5,TGTGCCAGCAGTTACTCTTTTGGGGGCGCGTTGAACACTGAAGCTTTCTTT,CASSYSFGGALNTEAFF
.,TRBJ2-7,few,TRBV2,TGTGCCAGCACTGTTATCCCGGGACTTCTATCGGGCGTCGACGAGCAGTACTTC,CASTVIPGLLSGVDEQYF
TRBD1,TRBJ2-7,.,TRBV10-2,TGCGCCAGCAGTGACGGGACAGGGGACGAGCAGTACTTC,CASSDGTGDEQYF
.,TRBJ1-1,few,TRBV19,TGTGCCAGTACCGGTTGGGGGGGCACTGAAGCTTTCTTT,CASTGWGGTEAFF
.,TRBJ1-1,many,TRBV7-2,TGTGCCAGCACCCCTGGGAACACTGAAGCTTTCTTT,CASTPGNTEAFF
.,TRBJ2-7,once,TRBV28,TGTGCCAGCAGTTTCCCCCCGGTTGTCAGGGTTGCCAACGAGCAGTACTTC,CASSFPPVVRVANEQYF
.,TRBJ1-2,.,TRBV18,TGTGCCAGCTCACCACCCGCAGGGCTCTATGGCTACACCTTC,CASSPPAGLYGYTF
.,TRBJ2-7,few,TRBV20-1,TGCAGTGCTAGGGGGTCCTCCGACTACGAGCAGTACTTC,CSARGSSDYEQYF
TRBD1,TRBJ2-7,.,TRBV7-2,TGTGCCAGCAGCAAGGGACAGGGTATCTCCTACGAGCAGTACTTC,CASSKGQGISYEQYF
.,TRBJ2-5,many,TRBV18,TGTGCCAGCTCCCCGGGGAGCGAAGAGACCCAGTACTTC,CASSPGSEETQYF
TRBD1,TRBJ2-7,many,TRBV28,TGTGCCAGCAGTTCCCCGGACAGGGGACTCTCCTACGAGCAGTACTTC,CASSSPDRGLSYEQYF